Listed below are T cell receptor beta chains from one sample, sequenced in a study of T-cell memory formation after mild COVID-19. TCRdb reanalysed the 5' RACE reads using MiXCR and keeps one entry per CDR3 protein. The sample comprises 80,000 to 95,000 distinct CDR3 sequences, about 23% of which are singletons, and less than 55% rests with the top ten. The sequencing input was PBMCs or a T cell subset sorted from them (not recorded which). Receptors originate from a man between 18 and 35 years old who had mild COVID-19 (a few samples of this study predate the infection). Cell type and time point are not known. CDR3s include the opening cysteine and the closing phenylalanine or tryptophan. D genes are given only for firm matches. Rows may omit the clone size; those that give it use once, few, many or a size class.

TRBJ2-4 | NA | few | TRBV6-5 | TGTGCCAGCAGTTATAATATACAAAACATTCAGTACTTC | CASSYNIQNIQYF
TRBJ2-1 | TRBD2 | NA | TRBV7-9 | TGTGCCGGGGCGGGGGAGCTCAATGAGCAGTTCTTC | CAGAGELNEQFF
TRBJ2-7 | NA | NA | TRBV5-6 | TGTGCCAGCCCCGAGCCGCGCGAGCAGTACTTC | CASPEPREQYF
TRBJ2-3 | NA | NA | TRBV9 | TGTGCCAGCAGCGCCGGGGGAGGAGGCGGGGCCACAGATACGCAGTATTTT | CASSAGGGGGATDTQYF
TRBJ2-5 | NA | NA | TRBV12-3/TRBV12-4 | TGTGCCAGCAGTTTCTGGGGGGGCAAGGAGACCCAGTACTTC | CASSFWGGKETQYF
TRBJ2-1 | NA | few | TRBV27 | TGTGCCAGCAGTTTGATCCCTGGGTGGCAGTTCTTC | CASSLIPGWQFF
TRBJ1-2 | NA | many | TRBV9 | TGTGCCAGCAGCCCCGGTGGTAGGGGCGGCGATGGCTACACCTTC | CASSPGGRGGDGYTF
TRBJ1-2 | NA | few | TRBV4-1 | TGCGCCAGCAGCCAGGGGACCCTCTATGGCTACACCTTC | CASSQGTLYGYTF
TRBJ2-3 | TRBD2 | NA | TRBV20-1 | TGCAGTGCCACCAGACTAAGCGGGGTTTCAGATACGCAGTATTTT | CSATRLSGVSDTQYF
TRBJ2-7 | NA | NA | TRBV6-5 | TGTGCCAGCAGTTACGACCGCACGGAGCAGTACTTC | CASSYDRTEQYF
TRBJ2-7 | NA | NA | TRBV7-2 | TGTGCCAGCAGCGTTCTTTACGAGCAGTACTTC | CASSVLYEQYF
TRBJ1-1 | TRBD1 | NA | TRBV27 | TGTGCCAGCCGACAGGGGGCCCATGAAGCTTTCTTT | CASRQGAHEAFF
TRBJ2-3 | TRBD2 | few | TRBV4-3 | TGCGCCAGCAGCCAGAGACTAGCGGGGGCCCCTAGTGGTTTT | CASSQRLAGAPSGF
TRBJ1-1 | NA | NA | TRBV5-4 | TGTGCCAGCACCGAGCCGGGACATATGAACACTGAAGCTTTCTTT | CASTEPGHMNTEAFF
TRBJ2-1 | TRBD1 | many | TRBV7-7 | TGTGCTAGCAGCTTAGGGACAGTGGGTGATGAGCAGTTCTTC | CASSLGTVGDEQFF
TRBJ2-3 | TRBD2 | NA | TRBV12-3/TRBV12-4 | TGTGCCAGCAGTTGGGGCCTAGCGGGGGGCACAGATACGCAGTATTTT | CASSWGLAGGTDTQYF
TRBJ1-1 | NA | NA | TRBV12-3/TRBV12-4 | TGTGCCAGCGCCGGGACGATCAACACTGAAGCTTTCTTT | CASAGTINTEAFF
TRBJ1-1 | NA | NA | TRBV7-2 | TGTGCCAGCAGCTTATTTTGGAACACTGAAGCTTTCTTT | CASSLFWNTEAFF
TRBJ2-3 | TRBD2 | few | TRBV11-2 | TGTGCCAGCAGCTCGGGGCGCGGGGGGCGTCGTACAGATACGCAGTATTTT | CASSSGRGGRRTDTQYF
TRBJ2-3 | TRBD1 | NA | TRBV29-1 | TGCAGCGTTGAGGGGACAGGGGCGGCAGATACGCAGTATTTT | CSVEGTGAADTQYF
TRBJ1-2 | NA | NA | TRBV5-1 | TGCGCCAGCAGCTTTAGGTTCGAAAGCTATGGCTACACCTTC | CASSFRFESYGYTF
TRBJ2-1 | NA | few | TRBV15 | TGTGCCACCACCAACCGGCGGGGGCTATACAATGAGCAGTTCTTC | CATTNRRGLYNEQFF
TRBJ1-1 | TRBD1 | NA | TRBV4-1 | TGCGCCAGCAGCCCTGGGACAGGAAACACTGAAGCTTTCTTT | CASSPGTGNTEAFF
TRBJ2-7 | NA | few | TRBV12-3/TRBV12-4 | TGTGCCAGCGGCGGCCACTCCGGGACCCCGGAAGAGCAGTACTTC | CASGGHSGTPEEQYF
TRBJ2-1 | NA | few | TRBV15 | TGTGCCACCAGCAGAGATTACTCCTACAATGAGCAGTTCTTC | CATSRDYSYNEQFF
TRBJ2-5 | NA | NA | TRBV7-9 | TGTGCCAGCAGCTTATTAGGCCCTAGCATCGAGACCCAGTACTTC | CASSLLGPSIETQYF
TRBJ2-3 | NA | NA | TRBV5-1 | TGCGCCAGCAGCTTGTTTGGGCCCACATTCACAGATACGCAGTATTTT | CASSLFGPTFTDTQYF
TRBJ2-7 | NA | NA | TRBV13 | TGTGCCAGCAGCCCAGGCGGGGCACAGCAGTACTTC | CASSPGGAQQYF
TRBJ2-5 | TRBD1 | NA | TRBV20-1 | TGCAGTGCTAGAGATGGGACAGGGTCAGAGACCCAGTACTTC | CSARDGTGSETQYF
TRBJ2-5 | TRBD2 | NA | TRBV6-2/TRBV6-3 | TGTGCCAGCAGTGAGGTTGCGGGGGTTGAGACCCAGTACTTC | CASSEVAGVETQYF
TRBJ2-1 | NA | few | TRBV6-5 | TGTGCCAGCAGTTACTCTGAGAAGCAGTTCTTC | CASSYSEKQFF
TRBJ2-2 | NA | few | TRBV7-9 | TGTGCCAGCAGCTTAGGGACCCCCGGGGAGCTGTTTTTT | CASSLGTPGELFF
TRBJ1-2 | TRBD1 | NA | TRBV27 | TGTGCCAGCAGTGGAACAGGGGGGAACTATGGCTACACCTTC | CASSGTGGNYGYTF
TRBJ2-3 | NA | NA | TRBV3-1 | TGTGCCACCAGGGGGGGCACAGATACGCAGTATTTT | CATRGGTDTQYF
TRBJ1-2 | NA | once | TRBV4-1 | TGCGCCAGCAGCCAAGAACAGGGCCCGGGGTATGGCTACACCTTC | CASSQEQGPGYGYTF
TRBJ1-6 | NA | NA | TRBV6-5 | TGTGCCAGCAACCCAATTACGGGGAATTCACCCCTCCACTTT | CASNPITGNSPLHF
TRBJ2-3 | TRBD2 | few | TRBV7-9 | TGTGCCAGCAGCCCTGGGCTAGCGGGGGGGCAAGACACAGATACGCAGTATTTT | CASSPGLAGGQDTDTQYF
TRBJ1-5 | NA | NA | TRBV24-1 | TGTGCCACCAGCAGGGTTGGAGATCAGCCCCAGCATTTT | CATSRVGDQPQHF
TRBJ2-5 | TRBD2 | NA | TRBV7-9 | TGTGCCAGCAGTGGGACTAGCGGGCCACAAGAGACCCAGTACTTC | CASSGTSGPQETQYF
TRBJ2-5 | NA | NA | TRBV6-2/TRBV6-3 | TGTGCCAGCACCGCCCGCTGGGTGGGAGAGACCCAGTACTTC | CASTARWVGETQYF
TRBJ1-1 | NA | few | TRBV12-3/TRBV12-4 | TGTGCCAGCAGTTTAGGACAGGTGAACACTGAAGCTTTCTTT | CASSLGQVNTEAFF
TRBJ2-7 | NA | few | TRBV19 | TGTGCCAGTAGTATAGTTGGCAGTTCCTACGAGCAGTACTTC | CASSIVGSSYEQYF
TRBJ2-3 | NA | few | TRBV6-2/TRBV6-3 | TGTGCCAGCAGTCCCGGGGAAAGCGGCGCAGATACGCAGTATTTT | CASSPGESGADTQYF
TRBJ2-1 | NA | NA | TRBV12-3/TRBV12-4 | TGTGCCAGCAGTTTCGGGGACGGAGACAATGAGCAGTTCTTC | CASSFGDGDNEQFF
TRBJ2-5 | TRBD1 | NA | TRBV15 | TGTGCCACCAGCAGAGCACAGGGGCGAGGAGAGACCCAGTACTTC | CATSRAQGRGETQYF
TRBJ2-1 | NA | NA | TRBV7-3 | TGTGCCAGCAGCTTACGCGGGGCGGATTATAGCTCCTACAATGAGCAGTTCTTC | CASSLRGADYSSYNEQFF
TRBJ2-2 | NA | few | TRBV20-1 | TGCAGTGGAAGACATCTAACCGGGGAGCTGTTTTTT | CSGRHLTGELFF
TRBJ2-1 | NA | many | TRBV4-1 | TGCGCCAGCAGCCAAAGCTCCTACAATGAGCAGTTCTTC | CASSQSSYNEQFF
TRBJ1-5 | TRBD1 | NA | TRBV4-1 | TGCGCCAGCAGCCAGGCGACAGGGGAGGGACAGCCCCAGCATTTT | CASSQATGEGQPQHF